Below, one TCR beta chain is given with its context. Its antigen is unidentified. With iRepertoire HTBI primers and Arm-PCR of CDR3 regions, TCR beta libraries were built. One entry per CDR3 protein, called by TCRdb with MiXCR from the multiplex PCR reads. The table has approximately 470,000 distinct CDR3 sequences, about 16% seen once; the top ten hold 9% to 15%. As for time point: newly diagnosed GD, antithyroid drugs for less than 3 months. From RNA extracted from PBMCs, the TCR library was made. Patients of an endocrinology department in Xi'an, China, were included. The germline gives CDR1 SGHVS, CDR2 FQNEAQ. The CDR3 consists of 14 residues. Trimming pared 3 bases from V and 4 bases from J, leaving 11 bases between. The entry originates in a study of regulatory T cells in long-lasting Graves disease. Overall study context: Graves' patients (newly diagnosed) had been on antithyroid drugs under 3 months. Whole-study results and caveats: The persistent group shared 2,700 or so public clonotypes, more than the approximately 890 shared by new patients.

Another study also made use of these data, one on T cells in Graves' hyperthyroidism and ophthalmopathy. Turning to that study: Blood held most thyroid clonotypes expanded above 0.001 frequency.

This specimen consisted of peripheral blood mononuclear cells (PBMCs), obtained at new diagnosis, from a patient treated with antithyroid drugs. The clonotype comes from a man in his forties or fifties with Graves disease. V gene TRBV7-8 combines with J gene TRBJ2-3; no reliable D call. CDR3: CASSLVRWSDTQYF. CDR3 coding DNA: TGTGCCAGCAGCTTGGTCAGGTGGTCAGATACGCAGTATTTT.